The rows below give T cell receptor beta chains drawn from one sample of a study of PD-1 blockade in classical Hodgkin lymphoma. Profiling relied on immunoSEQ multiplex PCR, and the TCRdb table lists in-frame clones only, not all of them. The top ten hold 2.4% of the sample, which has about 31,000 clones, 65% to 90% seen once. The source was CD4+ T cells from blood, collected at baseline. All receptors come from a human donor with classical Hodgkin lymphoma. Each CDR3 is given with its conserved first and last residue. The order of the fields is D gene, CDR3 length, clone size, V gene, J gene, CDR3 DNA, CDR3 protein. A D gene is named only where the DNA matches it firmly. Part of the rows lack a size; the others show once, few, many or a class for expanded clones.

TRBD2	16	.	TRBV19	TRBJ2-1	TGTGCCAGTAGTTCCCTCTTCAGCGGGAGTCGGAATGAGCAGTTCTTC	CASSSLFSGSRNEQFF
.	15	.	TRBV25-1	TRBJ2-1	TGTGCCAGCAGTGATTTGGGACTTTCTCGCAATGAGCAGTTCTTC	CASSDLGLSRNEQFF
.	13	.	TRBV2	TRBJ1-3	TGTGCCAGCATCCTACCACTTCGGGGCACCATATATTTT	CASILPLRGTIYF
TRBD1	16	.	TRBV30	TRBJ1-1	TGTGCCTGGACCAGGGGGCGCCGGGGGCTGAACACTGAAGCTTTCTTT	CAWTRGRRGLNTEAFF
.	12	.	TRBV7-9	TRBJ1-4	TGTGCCAGCAGCTTGTATCGTGAAAAACTGTTTTTT	CASSLYREKLFF
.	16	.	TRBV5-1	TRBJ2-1	TGCGCCAGCAGCTCCTTTCTTACGAGCTCCTACAATGAGCAGTTCTTC	CASSSFLTSSYNEQFF
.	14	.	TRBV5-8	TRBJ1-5	TGTGCCAGCAGCTTGTCAGCGACCCACCTGCCCCAGCATTTT	CASSLSATHLPQHF
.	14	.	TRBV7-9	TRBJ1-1	TGTGCCAGCAGACAACAGGGCGGTGGGGGTGAAGCTTTCTTT	CASRQQGGGGEAFF
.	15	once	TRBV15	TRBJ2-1	TGTGCCACCAGCAGAATCGGCAGCTCCTACAATGAGCAGTTCTTC	CATSRIGSSYNEQFF
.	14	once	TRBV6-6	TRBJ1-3	TGTGCCAGCAGCCCCAGAAAGACTGGAAACACCATATATTTT	CASSPRKTGNTIYF
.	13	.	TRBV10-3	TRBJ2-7	TGTGCCATCAGTGAAGGTATTCCGGGGGAGCAGTACTTC	CAISEGIPGEQYF
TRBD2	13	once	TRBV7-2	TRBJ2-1	TGTGCCAGCAGCATGGGACTAGCGGGTGAGCAGTTCTTC	CASSMGLAGEQFF
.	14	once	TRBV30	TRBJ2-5	TGTGCCTGGAGTCGACAGCCGTACCAAGAGACCCAGTACTTC	CAWSRQPYQETQYF
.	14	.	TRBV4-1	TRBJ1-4	TGCGCCAGCAGCCAACCGGCAACGCGCCCGAACCAGTTTTTT	CASSQPATRPNQFF
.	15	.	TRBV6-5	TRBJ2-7	TGTGCCACACTTCCCCTATCCGGGGGCGCGGACGAGCAGTACTTC	CATLPLSGGADEQYF
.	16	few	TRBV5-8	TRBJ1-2	TGTGCCAGCAGCTTATCCGGGACGGAGCTTTCCTATGGCTACACCTTC	CASSLSGTELSYGYTF
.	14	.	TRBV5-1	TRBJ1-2	TGCGCCAGCAGCTTGGGGCAGGCTGTTTTTGGCTACACCTTC	CASSLGQAVFGYTF
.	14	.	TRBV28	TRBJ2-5	TGTGCCAGCAGTTTAGAGGGACTTCAAGAGACCCAGTACTTC	CASSLEGLQETQYF
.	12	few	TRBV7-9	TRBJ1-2	TGTGCCAGCAGCCTCCAAGGGTTTGGCTACACCTTC	CASSLQGFGYTF
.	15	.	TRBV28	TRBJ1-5	TGTGCCAGCAAACCAGGGGATTATGGTAATCAGCCCCAGCATTTT	CASKPGDYGNQPQHF
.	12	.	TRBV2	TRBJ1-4	TGTGCCAGTAATTTTCTAACGGGAAAACTGTTTTTT	CASNFLTGKLFF
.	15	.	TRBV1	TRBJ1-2	TGCACCAGCAGCCAAGATCGAGGGGACAGGCATGGCTACACCTTC	CTSSQDRGDRHGYTF
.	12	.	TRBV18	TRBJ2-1	TGTGCCAGCTCCCCTGGACTCAATGAGCAGTTCTTC	CASSPGLNEQFF
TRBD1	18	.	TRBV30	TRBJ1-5	TGTGCCTGGAGCCGAACAGGGGGTGGAACTCGTAGCAATCAGCCCCAGCATTTT	CAWSRTGGGTRSNQPQHF
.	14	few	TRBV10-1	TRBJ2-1	TGCGCCAGCAGTGAGTCTGTCCGAGGGAATGAGCAGTTCTTC	CASSESVRGNEQFF
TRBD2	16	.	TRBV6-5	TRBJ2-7	TGTGCCAGCAGTTACTCGATCGGCGGGAGCCGGAACGAGCAGTACTTC	CASSYSIGGSRNEQYF
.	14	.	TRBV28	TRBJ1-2	TGTGCCAGCAGCCAACAACAGGACGGCCGGGGCTACACCTTC	CASSQQQDGRGYTF
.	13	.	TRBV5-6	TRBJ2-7	TGTGCCAGCAGCTTGGTGAGAGGCTACGAGCAGTACTTC	CASSLVRGYEQYF
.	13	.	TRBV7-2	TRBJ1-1	TGTGCCAGCAGCCCGTTCCGGGCCCAAGGAGCTTTCTTT	CASSPFRAQGAFF
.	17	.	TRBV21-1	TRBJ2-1	TGTGCCAGCAGCAATCCCTTTGGCGGGCCTGCCTACAATGAGCAGTTCTTC	CASSNPFGGPAYNEQFF
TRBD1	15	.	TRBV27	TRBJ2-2	TGTGCCAGCAGTTTGGAAGGGGGCGCTTACGGGGAGCTGTTTTTT	CASSLEGGAYGELFF
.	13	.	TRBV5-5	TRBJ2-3	TGTGCCAGCAGCTCCGGACCGGCAGATACGCAGTATTTT	CASSSGPADTQYF
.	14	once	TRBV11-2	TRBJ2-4	TGTGCCAGCAGCTTAGCAGGCGCCAAAAACATTCAGTACTTC	CASSLAGAKNIQYF
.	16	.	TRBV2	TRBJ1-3	TGTGCCAGCAGTGAAGGAGCCCTTCCTGCTGGAAACACCATATATTTT	CASSEGALPAGNTIYF
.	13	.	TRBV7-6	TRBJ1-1	TGTGCCAGCGGCAAGGGCCCGAACACTGAAGCTTTCTTT	CASGKGPNTEAFF
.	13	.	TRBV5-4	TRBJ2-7	TGTGCCAGCAGCCGGGACCTCGTGAGCGAGCAGTACTTC	CASSRDLVSEQYF
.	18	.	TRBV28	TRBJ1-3	.	CASSFRFGGANFGNTIYF
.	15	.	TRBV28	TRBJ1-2	TGTGCCAGCAGTTTCCCCCCAACAGGGAACTATGGCTACACCTTC	CASSFPPTGNYGYTF
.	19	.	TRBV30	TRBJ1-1	TGTGCCTGGAGTGTACGGTTTGCACATATGGCAGGAATGAACACTGAAGCTTTCTTT	CAWSVRFAHMAGMNTEAFF
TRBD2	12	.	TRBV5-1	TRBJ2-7	TGCGCCAGCAGCCCGGCGGGAGAACTCCAGTACTTC	CASSPAGELQYF
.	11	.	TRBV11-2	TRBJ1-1	TGTGCCAGCAGCGTATACACTGAAGCTTTCTTT	CASSVYTEAFF
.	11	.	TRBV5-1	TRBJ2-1	TGCGCCAGCAGCCCGGACAATGAGCAGTTCTTC	CASSPDNEQFF
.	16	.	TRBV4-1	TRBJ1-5	TGCGCCAGCAGCCAAGGGCTCAGGGCGAGCAATCAGCCCCAGCATTTT	CASSQGLRASNQPQHF
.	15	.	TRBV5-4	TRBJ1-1	TGTGCCAGCAGCCCAATCGGAGGGACGAACACTGAAGCTTTCTTT	CASSPIGGTNTEAFF
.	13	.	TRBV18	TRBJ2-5	TGTGCCAGCTCACCACGGCAGGGCGAGACCCAGTACTTC	CASSPRQGETQYF
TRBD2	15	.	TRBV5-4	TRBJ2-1	TGTGCCAGCAGCTTAGCTAGCGGGGCCTACAATGAGCAGTTCTTC	CASSLASGAYNEQFF
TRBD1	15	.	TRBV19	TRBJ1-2	TGTGCCAGTAGTCCCTGGACAGGGGTGAACTATGGCTACACCTTC	CASSPWTGVNYGYTF
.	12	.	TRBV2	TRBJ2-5	TGTGCCAGCAGTGGGGGGCAAGAGACCCAGTACTTC	CASSGGQETQYF